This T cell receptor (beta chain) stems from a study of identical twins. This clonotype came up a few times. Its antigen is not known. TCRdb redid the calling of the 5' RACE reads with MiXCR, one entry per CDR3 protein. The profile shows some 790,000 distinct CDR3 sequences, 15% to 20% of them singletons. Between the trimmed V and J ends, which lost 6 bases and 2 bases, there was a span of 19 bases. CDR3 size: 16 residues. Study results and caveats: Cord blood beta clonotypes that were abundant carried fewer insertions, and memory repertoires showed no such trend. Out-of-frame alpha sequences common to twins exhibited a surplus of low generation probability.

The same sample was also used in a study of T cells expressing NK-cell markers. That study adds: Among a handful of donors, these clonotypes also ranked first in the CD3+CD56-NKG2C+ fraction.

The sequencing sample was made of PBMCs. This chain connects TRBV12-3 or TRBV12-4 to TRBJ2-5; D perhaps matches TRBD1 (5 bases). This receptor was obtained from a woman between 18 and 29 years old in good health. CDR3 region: CASSPTPLTAQETQYF. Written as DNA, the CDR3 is TGTGCCAGCAGCCCTACCCCTCTGACAGCGCAAGAGACCCAGTACTTC.